This T cell receptor (beta chain) was sequenced for a study of blood T cell repertoires in COVID-19. Background on the study: COVID-19 samples from acute and convalescent phases originated in the United States, Italy and Spain. T cells, B-cell-depleted T cells, or PBMCs supplied cDNA or gDNA.

CDR1 and CDR2 from the germline V gene are SGHTA and FQGTGA. The CDR3 has 14 amino acids. Original processing methods: Amplification of reference gene primers provided the estimated nucleated cell counts. Repertoires were generated with immunoSEQ multiplex PCR, while TCRdb's copy carries only in-frame clones and drops some. Clone size and the V and J calls come from that table; the DNA yielded D and trimming. The sample shows about 300,000 clones, roughly 88% of them seen only once. Remarks on this clone: Germline is not matched at one junction end, which may reflect a read error.

The sample taken for sequencing was peripheral blood. The clonotype was recovered from a young man with active or convalescent COVID-19. This rearrangement joins TRBV7-3 to TRBJ2-7, with 7 bases lining up with TRBD2. The CDR3 DNA follows: TGTGCCAGCAGCCTAACCGGGACTATGGACGAGCAGTACTTC. This encodes CASSLTGTMDEQYF.